This T cell receptor (beta chain) was identified during a study of T cells in Graves' hyperthyroidism and ophthalmopathy. This clonotype was picked up many times. The germline V and J ends were trimmed by 3 bases and 6 bases, with 15 bases remaining between them. This CDR3 is built from 15 residues. In germline, CDR1 is LNHNV, CDR2 YYDKDF (reference sequence). TCR beta CDR3 region amplification was performed from RNA transcripts. An initial round of RT-PCR targeting the TCR CDR3 relied on the HTBI primer set. TCRdb independently ran MiXCR on the multiplex PCR reads; one entry per CDR3 protein. The table has 600,000 to 850,000 distinct CDR3 sequences, under 20% seen once.

The sequence was collected from a woman between 45 and 65 years old with Graves' hyperthyroidism that later progressed to Graves' ophthalmopathy. The J gene is TRBJ2-1, the V gene TRBV15; possibly TRBD1 or TRBD2 for D (5 bases each). The sequenced sample was blood. The CDR3 DNA reads TGTGCCACCAGCAGGACTCCAGGTGGGGGCAATGAGCAGTTCTTC. It yields the protein CATSRTPGGGNEQFF.